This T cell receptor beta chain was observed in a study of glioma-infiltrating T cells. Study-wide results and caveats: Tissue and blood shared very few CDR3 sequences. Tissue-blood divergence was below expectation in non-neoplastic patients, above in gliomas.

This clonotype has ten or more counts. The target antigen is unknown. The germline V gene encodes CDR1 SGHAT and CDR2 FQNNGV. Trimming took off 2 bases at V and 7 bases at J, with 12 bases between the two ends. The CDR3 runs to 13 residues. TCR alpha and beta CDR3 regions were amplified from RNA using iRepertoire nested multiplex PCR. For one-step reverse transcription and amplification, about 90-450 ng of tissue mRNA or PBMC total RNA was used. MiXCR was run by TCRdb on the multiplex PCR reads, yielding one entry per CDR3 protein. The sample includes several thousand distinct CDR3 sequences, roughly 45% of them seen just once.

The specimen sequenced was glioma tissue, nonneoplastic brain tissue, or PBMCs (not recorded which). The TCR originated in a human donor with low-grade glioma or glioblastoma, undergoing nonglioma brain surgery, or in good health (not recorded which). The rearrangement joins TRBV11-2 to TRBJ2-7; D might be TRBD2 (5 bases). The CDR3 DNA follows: TGTGCCAGCAGCTTAAGTCCGCCGGGGGAGCAGTACTTC. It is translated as CASSLSPPGEQYF.